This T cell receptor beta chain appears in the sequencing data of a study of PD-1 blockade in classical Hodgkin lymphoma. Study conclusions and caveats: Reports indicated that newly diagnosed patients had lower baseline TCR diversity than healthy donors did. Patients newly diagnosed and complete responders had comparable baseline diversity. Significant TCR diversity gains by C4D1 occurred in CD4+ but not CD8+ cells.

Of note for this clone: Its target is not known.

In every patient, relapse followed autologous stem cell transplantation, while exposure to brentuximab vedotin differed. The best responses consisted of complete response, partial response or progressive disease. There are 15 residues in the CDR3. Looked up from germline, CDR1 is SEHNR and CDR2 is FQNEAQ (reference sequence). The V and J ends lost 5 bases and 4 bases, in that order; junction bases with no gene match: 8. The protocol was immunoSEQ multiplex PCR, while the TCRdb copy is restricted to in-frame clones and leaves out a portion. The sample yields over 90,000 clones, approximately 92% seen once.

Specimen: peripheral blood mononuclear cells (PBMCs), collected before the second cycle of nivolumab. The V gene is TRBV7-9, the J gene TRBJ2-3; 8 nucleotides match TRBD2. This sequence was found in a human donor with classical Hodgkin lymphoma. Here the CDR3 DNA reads TGTGCCAGCAGCACGGGAGCGGGAGCCGCAGATACGCAGTATTTT. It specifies CASSTGAGAADTQYF.